A selection of T cell receptor beta chains follows, all from one sample in a study of blood T cell repertoires in COVID-19. Measured with immunoSEQ multiplex PCR; TCRdb has only the in-frame clones, and not every one. This table holds approximately 270,000 clones, around 89% found once. The sample was peripheral blood. The receptors shown here come from a man aged 25 to 40 with acute or convalescent COVID-19. The CDR3 runs from the conserved cysteine through the conserved F or W. A D gene is named only where the DNA matches it firmly. The size entry is marked missing in some rows and otherwise reads once, few, many or a size class.

CDR3nt | CDR3aa | abundance | d_gene | v_gene | len | j_gene
TGCGCCAGCAGCTTTGGTAGGGGTCAGCCCCAGCATTTT | CASSFGRGQPQHF | few | . | TRBV5-1 | 13 | TRBJ1-5
TGCGCCAGCAGCCAAGGCCCGGCGAGGCGCGGGCGACGCTCCTACGAGCAGTACTTC | CASSQGPARRGRRSYEQYF | few | . | TRBV4-1 | 19 | TRBJ2-7
TGCGCCAGCAGCTCCGGGACAGGAAAGATGTATGGCTACACCTTC | CASSSGTGKMYGYTF | . | TRBD1 | TRBV5-1 | 15 | TRBJ1-2
TGTGCAAGTCGCTTCGGCGGGGGGCTCACAGATACGCAGTATTTT | CASRFGGGLTDTQYF | . | . | TRBV12-2 | 15 | TRBJ2-3
TGCAGTGCACGCCGGTCCGGGGAGCTGTTTTTT | CSARRSGELFF | . | . | TRBV20-1 | 11 | TRBJ2-2
TGTGCCAGCTTTCCTTCCCGGACAGGGGAAAATGGCTACACCTTC | CASFPSRTGENGYTF | . | TRBD1 | TRBV6-5 | 15 | TRBJ1-2
TGTGCCAGCAGTGTTTTCCGGGTACCCGGGTCTGAAAAACTGTTTTTT | CASSVFRVPGSEKLFF | once | . | TRBV7-8 | 16 | TRBJ1-4
TGCGCCAGCAGCTTGGGCCCCCGGGGGAAAAAATATGGCTACACCTTC | CASSLGPRGKKYGYTF | . | . | TRBV5-1 | 16 | TRBJ1-2
TGTGCCAGCACGCCGGGACAGGGGACGTACGAGCAGTACTTC | CASTPGQGTYEQYF | . | TRBD1 | TRBV7-9 | 14 | TRBJ2-7
TGTGCCAGCAGCCTATACAGAAGTCCGAACACCGGGGAGCTGTTTTTT | CASSLYRSPNTGELFF | . | . | TRBV3-1/TRBV3-2 | 16 | TRBJ2-2
TGTGCCAGCTCCGAAAGCTGGACAGGCTCTGGAAACACCATATATTTT | CASSESWTGSGNTIYF | . | TRBD1 | TRBV18 | 16 | TRBJ1-3
TGTGCCAGCAAAACGCGGACAGCCCCCCAAGAGACCCAGTACTTC | CASKTRTAPQETQYF | . | . | TRBV28 | 15 | TRBJ2-5
TGTGCCAGCAGTCGGACAGGGGGCAGGACAGATACGCAGTATTTT | CASSRTGGRTDTQYF | . | TRBD1 | TRBV7-3 | 15 | TRBJ2-3
TGTGCCAGCAGTTACTCGATCCCAGGGGGTAATCAGCCCCAGCATTTT | CASSYSIPGGNQPQHF | . | TRBD1 | TRBV6-5 | 16 | TRBJ1-5
TGCAGCGTTGGTCAGACAGGGGGCTATGGCTACACCTTC | CSVGQTGGYGYTF | . | TRBD1 | TRBV29-1 | 13 | TRBJ1-2
TGTGCCAGCAGCCGACAGGGTAACACCGGGGAGCTGTTTTTT | CASSRQGNTGELFF | . | TRBD1 | TRBV7-3 | 14 | TRBJ2-2
TGTGCCACCAGGAGCGGGTCTAGCACAGATACGCAGTATTTT | CATRSGSSTDTQYF | . | . | TRBV15 | 14 | TRBJ2-3
TGCGCCAGCAGCTTCCAGGGGGCGTCCTACGAGCAGTACTTC | CASSFQGASYEQYF | . | TRBD1 | TRBV5-1 | 14 | TRBJ2-7
TGTGCCAGCAGCCAAGATGGGGGACAATTAGGCTATGGCTACACCTTC | CASSQDGGQLGYGYTF | . | . | TRBV3-1/TRBV3-2 | 16 | TRBJ1-2
TGCGCCAACAAGACCACTCCCGGGACTTGGAATGAGCAGTTCTTC | CANKTTPGTWNEQFF | . | . | TRBV10-2 | 15 | TRBJ2-1
TGCGCCAGCAGTGATTTCGGACAGGGTATCAATGAGCAGTTCTTC | CASSDFGQGINEQFF | . | TRBD1 | TRBV10-2 | 15 | TRBJ2-1
TGTGCCAGCAGCTTCGGGGCCGGGGAGCTGTTTTTT | CASSFGAGELFF | . | . | TRBV7-9 | 12 | TRBJ2-2
TGTGCCAGCAGGTCCAGGGTGGTCGGGCCCCAGCATTTT | CASRSRVVGPQHF | . | . | TRBV28 | 13 | TRBJ1-5
TGTGCCAGCAGTTTTGGGACAGGGCCCTACGAGCAGTACTTC | CASSFGTGPYEQYF | . | TRBD1 | TRBV28 | 14 | TRBJ2-7
TGTGCCAGCAGTTCCCCGGGACAGGGGACCTCCTACAATGAGCAGTTCTTC | CASSSPGQGTSYNEQFF | . | TRBD1 | TRBV28 | 17 | TRBJ2-1
TGTGCCAGTGCCTCGCGGGGGGTGAATGAGCAGTTCTTC | CASASRGVNEQFF | . | TRBD2 | TRBV19 | 13 | TRBJ2-1
TGTGCCTCCCGGCGGGGGCCCTCATATGGCTACACCTTC | CASRRGPSYGYTF | . | . | TRBV12-3/TRBV12-4 | 13 | TRBJ1-2
TGTGCCTGGAGTCCCGCGGACAGGGAGGGTCAGCCCCAGCATTTT | CAWSPADREGQPQHF | . | TRBD1 | TRBV30 | 15 | TRBJ1-5
TGCGCCAGCAGTGAGACTAATCGAGAAGCTTTCTTT | CASSETNREAFF | . | . | TRBV10-1 | 12 | TRBJ1-1
TGTGCCAGCTCCTCCCAGACCGCGGGAGCCGAAAAACTGTTTTTT | CASSSQTAGAEKLFF | . | . | TRBV18 | 15 | TRBJ1-4
TGTGCCAGCAGCGTAGGTGAGGTTTGGTCGACAGATACGCAGTATTTT | CASSVGEVWSTDTQYF | . | . | TRBV9 | 16 | TRBJ2-3
TGTGCCAGCAGCTTAATGGGAACAGGAGGCACAGATACGCAGTATTTT | CASSLMGTGGTDTQYF | . | . | TRBV7-3 | 16 | TRBJ2-3
TGTGCCAGCAGCCAATCGGGGAGCAGGACGAATGAAAAACTGTTTTTT | CASSQSGSRTNEKLFF | . | . | TRBV16 | 16 | TRBJ1-4
TGTGCCAGCAGCTTAGGTCTGCGGGGGGGCTGGACAGATACGCAGTATTTT | CASSLGLRGGWTDTQYF | . | TRBD2 | TRBV7-3 | 17 | TRBJ2-3
TGTGCCAGTAGTATGACCGGGACAGGGGGACACTATGGCTACACCTTC | CASSMTGTGGHYGYTF | . | TRBD1 | TRBV19 | 16 | TRBJ1-2
TGTGCCAGCAGTCCATCTCGGGGGGAGACCCAGTACTTC | CASSPSRGETQYF | . | . | TRBV27 | 13 | TRBJ2-5
TGTGCCAGCAGTGTGGAACAGGCGAACACCGGGGAGCTGTTTTTT | CASSVEQANTGELFF | . | . | TRBV2 | 15 | TRBJ2-2
TGTGCCAGCAGCTGGTTAAAGATTAGCTCCTACAATGAGCAGTTCTTC | CASSWLKISSYNEQFF | . | . | TRBV11-2 | 16 | TRBJ2-1
TGCAGCGTTAGTAACTTTCCCGGGACTACCAAGACTAGCACAGATACGCAGTATTTT | CSVSNFPGTTKTSTDTQYF | . | TRBD2 | TRBV29-1 | 19 | TRBJ2-3
TGTGCCACCAGCAGTCCGAGGAACACTGAAGCTTTCTTT | CATSSPRNTEAFF | . | . | TRBV15 | 13 | TRBJ1-1
TGCGCCAGCAGCCAAGCAGAAACTAGCAGCATTCAGTACTTC | CASSQAETSSIQYF | . | . | TRBV4-1 | 14 | TRBJ2-4
TGCGCCAGCAGCTCCCTCAGGGGCCCTACCTCCTACGAGCAGTACTTC | CASSSLRGPTSYEQYF | . | . | TRBV5-1 | 16 | TRBJ2-7
TGTGCCAGCAGTTACATGGAGGGGGCGTCGGGCGAGCAGTACTTC | CASSYMEGASGEQYF | . | . | TRBV6-5 | 15 | TRBJ2-7
TGTGCCAGCAGACTCTCTGGTCGGGGGATCTATGGCTACACCTTC | CASRLSGRGIYGYTF | once | . | TRBV2 | 15 | TRBJ1-2
TGTGCCAGTCAGACGGGGGGAAACACCATATATTTT | CASQTGGNTIYF | few | . | TRBV19 | 12 | TRBJ1-3
TGTGCCAGCAGCCCATCCGGGCGGGGGGCTTACAATGAGCAGTTCTTC | CASSPSGRGAYNEQFF | . | TRBD2 | TRBV9 | 16 | TRBJ2-1
TGTGCCAGCAGCGGGACAGTAAATCAGCCCCAGCATTTT | CASSGTVNQPQHF | few | TRBD1 | TRBV7-9 | 13 | TRBJ1-5